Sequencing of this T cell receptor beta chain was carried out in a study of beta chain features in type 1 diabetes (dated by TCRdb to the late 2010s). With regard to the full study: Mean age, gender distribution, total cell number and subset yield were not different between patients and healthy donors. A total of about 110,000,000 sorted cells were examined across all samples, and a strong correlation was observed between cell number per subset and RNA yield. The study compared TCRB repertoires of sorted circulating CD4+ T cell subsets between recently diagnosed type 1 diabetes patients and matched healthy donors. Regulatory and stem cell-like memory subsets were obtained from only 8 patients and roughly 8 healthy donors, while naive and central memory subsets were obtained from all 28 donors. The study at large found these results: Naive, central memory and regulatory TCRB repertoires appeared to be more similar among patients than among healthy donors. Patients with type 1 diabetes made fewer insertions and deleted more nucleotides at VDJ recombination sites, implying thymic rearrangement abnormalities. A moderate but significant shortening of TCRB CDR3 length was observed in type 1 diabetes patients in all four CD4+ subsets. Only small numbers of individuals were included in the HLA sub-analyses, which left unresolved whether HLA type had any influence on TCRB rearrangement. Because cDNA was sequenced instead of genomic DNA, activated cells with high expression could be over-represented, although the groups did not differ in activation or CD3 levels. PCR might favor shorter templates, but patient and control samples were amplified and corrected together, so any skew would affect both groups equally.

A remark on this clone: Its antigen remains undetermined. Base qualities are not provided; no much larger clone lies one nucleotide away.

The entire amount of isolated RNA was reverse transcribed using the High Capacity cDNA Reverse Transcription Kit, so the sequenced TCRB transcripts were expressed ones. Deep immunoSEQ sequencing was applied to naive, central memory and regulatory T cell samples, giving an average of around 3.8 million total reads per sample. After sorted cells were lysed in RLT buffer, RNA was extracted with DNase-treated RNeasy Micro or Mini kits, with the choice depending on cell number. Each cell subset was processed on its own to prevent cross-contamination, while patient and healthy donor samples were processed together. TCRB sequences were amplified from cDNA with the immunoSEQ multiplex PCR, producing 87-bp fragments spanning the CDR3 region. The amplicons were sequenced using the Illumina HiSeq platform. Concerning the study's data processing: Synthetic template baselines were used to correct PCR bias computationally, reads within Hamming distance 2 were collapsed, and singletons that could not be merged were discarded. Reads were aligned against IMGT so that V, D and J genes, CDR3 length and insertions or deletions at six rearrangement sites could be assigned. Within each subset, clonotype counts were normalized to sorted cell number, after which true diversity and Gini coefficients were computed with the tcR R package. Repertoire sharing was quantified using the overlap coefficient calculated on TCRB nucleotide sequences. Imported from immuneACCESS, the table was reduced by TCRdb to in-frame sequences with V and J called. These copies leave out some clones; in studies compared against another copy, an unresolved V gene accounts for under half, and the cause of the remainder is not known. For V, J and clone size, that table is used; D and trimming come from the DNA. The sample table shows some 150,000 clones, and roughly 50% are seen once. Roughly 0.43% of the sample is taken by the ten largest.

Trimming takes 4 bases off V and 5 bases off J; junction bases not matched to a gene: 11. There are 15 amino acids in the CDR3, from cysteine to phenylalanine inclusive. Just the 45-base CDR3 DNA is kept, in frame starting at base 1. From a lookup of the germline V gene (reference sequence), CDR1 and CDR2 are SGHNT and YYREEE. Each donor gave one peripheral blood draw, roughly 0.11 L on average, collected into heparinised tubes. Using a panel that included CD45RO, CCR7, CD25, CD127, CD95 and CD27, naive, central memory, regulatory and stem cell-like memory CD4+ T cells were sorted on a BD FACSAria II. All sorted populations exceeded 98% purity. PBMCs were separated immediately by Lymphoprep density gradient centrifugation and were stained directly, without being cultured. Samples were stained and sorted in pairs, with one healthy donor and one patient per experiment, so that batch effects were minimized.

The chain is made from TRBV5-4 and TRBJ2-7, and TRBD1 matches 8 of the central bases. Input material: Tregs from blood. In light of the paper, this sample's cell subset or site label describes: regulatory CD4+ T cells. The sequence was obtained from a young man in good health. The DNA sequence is TGTGCCAGCAGCACCCAGGGGGCGCGACGGCACGAGCAGTACTTC. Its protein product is CASSTQGARRHEQYF.